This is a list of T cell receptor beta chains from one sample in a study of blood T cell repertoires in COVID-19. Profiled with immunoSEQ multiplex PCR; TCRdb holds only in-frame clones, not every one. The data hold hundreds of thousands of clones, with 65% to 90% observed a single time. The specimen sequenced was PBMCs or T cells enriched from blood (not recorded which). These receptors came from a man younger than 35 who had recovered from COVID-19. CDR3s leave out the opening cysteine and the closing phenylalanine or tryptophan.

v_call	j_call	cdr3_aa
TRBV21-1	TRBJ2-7	ASSKERRNEQY
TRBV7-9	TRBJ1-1	ASSYPLAARPQGAF
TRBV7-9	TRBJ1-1	ASSRRQGLGTEAF
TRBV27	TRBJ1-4	ASSLSPRPANEKLF
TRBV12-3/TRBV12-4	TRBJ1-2	ASSSPWAGGYT
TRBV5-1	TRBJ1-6	ASTLTAGVDNSPLH
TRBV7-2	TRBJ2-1	ASSFAGTASYNEQF
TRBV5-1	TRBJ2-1	ASSLSNNEQF
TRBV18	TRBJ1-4	ASSPYLETGIEKLF
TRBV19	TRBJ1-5	ASSRGGREGQPQH
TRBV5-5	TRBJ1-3	ASSQLGIAGNTIY
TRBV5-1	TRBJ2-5	ASSLGAQTGIGETQY
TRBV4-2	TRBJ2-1	ASSQEGTRGHNEQF
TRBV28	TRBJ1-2	ASSLEGQGSTSGYT
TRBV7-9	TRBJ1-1	ASSLRVMNTEAF
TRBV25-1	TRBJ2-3	ASSAGGALDTQY
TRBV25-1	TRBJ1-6	ASSDQGINSPLH
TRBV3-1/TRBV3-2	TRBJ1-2	ASSQTGYGYT
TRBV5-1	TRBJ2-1	ASSGTPRSSYNEQF